A single sample is the source of the 24 T cell receptor beta chains below, sequenced in a study of shared clonotypes between healthy human individuals. Measured with immunoSEQ multiplex PCR; TCRdb has only the in-frame clones, and not every one. The sample consists of about 2 million clones, about 95% of them appearing once. The sequenced sample was naive CD4+ T cells sorted from blood. Sample subset: CD45RA+ positively selected. The origin of the receptors is a man between 18 and 35 years old in good health.

The chain uses TRBV5-1 and TRBJ2-1, with TRBD2 identical over 11 bases. Germline values: CDR1 SGHRS, CDR2 YFSETQ. V lost 1 base and J lost 7; bases outside the gene matches: 4. The CDR3 runs 15 residues. The CDR3 DNA reads as TGCGCCAGCAGCTTGTCGGCTAGCGGGAGGAATGAGCAGTTCTTC. It is translated as CASSLSASGRNEQFF.

This clone was picked up one time. The chain uses TRBV12-5 and TRBJ2-2; TRBD1 matches 9 bases. The V gene's germline CDR1 is LGHNT and CDR2 FRNRAP. The CDR3 runs 18 residues. The ends lost 3 bases at V and 2 bases at J; junction bases unmatched: 10. In DNA, the CDR3 is TGTGCTAGTGGTTTTGTACAGGGGGCGTTTCTCAACACCGGGGAGCTGTTTTTT. It encodes CASGFVQGAFLNTGELFF.

Here the CDR3 reads CASRAGTTGQYF. Here the CDR3 DNA reads TGTGCCAGCAGGGCCGGGACGACGGGGCAGTACTTC. The rearrangement joins TRBV6-1 to TRBJ2-7; D might be TRBD1 or TRBD2, each matching 5 bases. Germline V gives CDR1 MNHNS, CDR2 SASEGT. The CDR3 totals 12 residues. Trimming shortened V by 6 bases and J by 9 bases, and 15 bases separated the two germline ends.

J is TRBJ2-6 and V is TRBV2; TRBD1 matches at 7 bases. This CDR3 contains 17 residues. Unmatched junction bases numbered 7, after V lost 5 bases and J lost 0 bases. Germline CDR1 SNHLY, CDR2 FYNNEI. In DNA, the CDR3 is TGTGCCAGCAGTACCTCCGGGACAGTCTCTGGGGCCAACGTCCTGACTTTC. This translates into CASSTSGTVSGANVLTF.

The chain combines TRBV10-3 with TRBJ1-4, with D possibly being TRBD1 (5 bases). There are 16 residues in the CDR3. CDR1 is ENHRY, CDR2 SYGVKD, per germline. V gave up 1 base and J gave up 1 base, with 10 bases separating them. CDR3 bases: TGTGCCATCAGTGAGTTGGCAGGGAAAACTAATGAAAAACTGTTTTTT. Protein: CAISELAGKTNEKLFF.

The chain has TRBV11-1 and TRBJ1-1, with TRBD1 identical over 7 bases. J gave up 0 bases and V 5 bases, and 6 bases lay outside the gene matches. Germline V gene lookup returns CDR1 SGHAT and CDR2 FQDESV (reference sequence). The CDR3 covers 15 residues. The CDR3 loop reads CASSRGDSMNTEAFF. The CDR3 DNA follows: TGTGCCAGCAGCCGTGGGGACAGCATGAACACTGAAGCTTTCTTT.

This sequence joins TRBV14 and TRBJ2-7, with TRBD1 matching 7 bases. The trim removed 2 bases at V and 3 bases at J, leaving 7 bases unmatched. This CDR3 region has 15 residues. Germline V lookup: CDR1 SGHDN, CDR2 FVKESK. The CDR3 region has the DNA TGTGCCAGCAGCCAAACAGGGGCGACTCACTACGAGCAGTACTTC. This gives the protein CASSQTGATHYEQYF. Drawing the rest from reference TRBV14 and TRBJ2-7, the complete variable domain is EAGVTQFPSHSVIEKGQTVTLRCDPISGHDNLYWYRRVMGKEIKFLLHFVKESKQDESGMPNNRFLAERTGGTYSTLKVQPAELEDSGVYFCASSQTGATHYEQYFGPGTRLTVT.

The J gene is TRBJ2-2, the V gene TRBV21-1; no DNA check was done on the table's D call, TRBD1. TRBV21-1 has pseudogene status. The CDR3 contains 16 residues. The DNA for the CDR3 is TGTGCCAGCAGCAAAGGGCAGGGCCGCAACACCGGGGAGCTGTTTTTT. Translating gives CASSKGQGRNTGELFF.

This clone was found once. The V call is TRBV11-1, the J call TRBJ2-1; D is possibly TRBD1 (5 bases). The V gene's germline CDR1 is SGHAT and CDR2 FQDESV (reference sequence). The CDR3 covers 15 residues. The V end lost 1 base, the J end lost 4 bases, and 11 bases lay between the germline ends. This CDR3 reads CASSLGGSGYNEQFF. CDR3 DNA: TGTGCCAGCAGCTTAGGGGGCTCAGGATACAATGAGCAGTTCTTC.

The gene calls are TRBV6-1 and TRBJ2-6; D call uncertain. V dropped 2 bases and J dropped 1 base, with 3 bases sitting between them. The CDR3 loop spans 14 amino acids. The germline V gene has CDR1 MNHNS and CDR2 SASEGT. CDR3 sequence: CASSELSGANVLTF. CDR3 sequence (DNA): TGTGCCAGCAGTGAACTTTCTGGGGCCAACGTCCTGACTTTC.

This chain joins TRBV5-4 and TRBJ2-3; D gene uncertain. Germline values: CDR1 SGHNT, CDR2 YYREEE (reference sequence). V lost 7 bases to trimming and J lost 0 bases, with 9 bases between them. The length of the CDR3 is 13 residues. The CDR3 DNA reads TGTGCCAGCCGTGGCCCTAGCACAGATACGCAGTATTTT. This sequence encodes CASRGPSTDTQYF.

The CDR3 is CAISDISNQPQHF. CDR3 nucleotides: TGTGCCATCAGCGACATAAGCAATCAGCCCCAGCATTTT. V and J are TRBV10-3 and TRBJ1-5; D unresolved. CDR3 length: 13 amino acids. Germline values: CDR1 ENHRY, CDR2 SYGVKD. The germline V and J ends were trimmed by 6 bases and 1 base, with 7 bases remaining between them.

In regard to this clone: Other nucleotide sequences in the sample specify the same CDR3. The rearrangement joins TRBV6-5 to TRBJ2-7, with 10 bases aligning to TRBD1. The length of the CDR3 is 14 residues. Germline CDR1 and CDR2: MNHEY and SVGAGI. The ends lost 5 bases at V and 2 bases at J; junction bases unmatched: 3. The CDR3 is CASSRTGGTYEQYF. CDR3 nucleotides: TGTGCCAGCAGTCGGACAGGGGGAACCTACGAGCAGTACTTC.

The V and J genes are TRBV30 and TRBJ1-4; the match to TRBD1 covers 11 bases. The CDR3 totals 13 residues. In germline, CDR1 is GTSNPN, CDR2 SVGIG (reference sequence). Here the CDR3 reads CAGTGGNNEKLFF. The CDR3 DNA sequence: TGTGCTGGGACAGGGGGTAATAATGAAAAACTGTTTTTT.

The V call is TRBV10-3, the J call TRBJ2-1; 9 nucleotides align to TRBD1. The trim removed 10 bases at V and 7 bases at J, leaving 5 bases unmatched. The CDR3 contains 12 residues. CDR1 ENHRY and CDR2 SYGVKD come from the germline V gene. CDR3 nucleotides: TGTGCCACCGGACAGGGGCTGAATGAGCAGTTCTTC. Translating gives CATGQGLNEQFF.

The V and J genes are TRBV6-1 and TRBJ2-3, with D maybe TRBD2 (5 bases). CDR1 MNHNS and CDR2 SASEGT come from the germline V gene. The CDR3 is made up of 14 amino acids. Trimming removed 7 bases at V and 0 bases at J, with 11 bases between. The CDR3 nucleotides read TGTGCCAGCATCTTAGCGCTCAGCACAGATACGCAGTATTTT. This codes for CASILALSTDTQYF.

The J gene is TRBJ2-5, the V gene TRBV5-6, with unresolved D. V lost 4 bases to trimming and J lost 0 bases, with 4 bases between them. CDR1 and CDR2 (germline): SGHDT, YYEEEE. This CDR3 has 12 residues. As DNA, the CDR3 is TGTGCCAGCAGCCGCTACCAAGAGACCCAGTACTTC. It specifies CASSRYQETQYF.

The chain employs TRBV6-5 and TRBJ1-4; 7 bases fit TRBD1. The CDR3 covers 13 residues. V gave up 4 bases and J gave up 7 bases; unmatched junction bases: 3. Germline assignment: CDR1 MNHEY and CDR2 SVGAGI. DNA of the CDR3: TGTGCCAGCAGTTTCGGACAGGTTGAAAAACTGTTTTTT. Translated: CASSFGQVEKLFF.

The J gene is TRBJ1-1, the V gene TRBV27; D gene uncertain. V was pared by 8 bases and J by 1 base, with 14 bases between. Germline V gives CDR1 MNHEY, CDR2 SMNVEV (reference sequence). The CDR3 contains 14 residues. This CDR3 is CASRRLRANTEAFF. In DNA, the CDR3 is TGTGCCAGCCGTCGGTTGCGGGCGAACACTGAAGCTTTCTTT.

V and J are TRBV6-1 and TRBJ2-5, with D possibly matching TRBD2 (7 bases). The CDR3 is 15 amino acids. CDR1 and CDR2 from the germline V gene are MNHNS and SASEGT. The V and J ends lost 10 bases and 2 bases respectively, with 20 bases between them. CDR3 protein: CATTRGGGRQETQYF. The CDR3 nucleotides read TGTGCCACCACAAGGGGAGGGGGGCGACAAGAGACCCAGTACTTC.

The rearrangement links TRBV10-3 to TRBJ1-6; TRBD1 might be the D (5 bases). Germline V CDR1 and CDR2: ENHRY, SYGVKD. The V end was cut by 10 bases, the J end by 10 bases, with 14 bases between. The CDR3 has 12 residues. The CDR3 DNA sequence: TGTGCCAGCACAGGAGGAGACTCACCCCTCCACTTT. Amino acid sequence: CASTGGDSPLHF.

The chain employs TRBV6-1 and TRBJ2-3; 10 positions agree with TRBD1. Germline V gene data show CDR1 as MNHNS and CDR2 as SASEGT. This CDR3 spans 15 amino acids. V was pared by 6 bases and J by 1 base, with 4 bases of the junction left unmatched. CDR3 region: CASRPTGGRTDTQYF. Here the CDR3 DNA reads TGTGCCAGCAGACCGACAGGGGGCCGCACAGATACGCAGTATTTT.

V usage is TRBV10-3 and J usage is TRBJ2-5, with TRBD2 matching over 7 bases. CDR1 is ENHRY, CDR2 SYGVKD, per germline. This CDR3 has 15 residues. The J segment lost 5 bases and the V segment lost 0 bases, leaving 6 bases of the junction unmatched. CDR3 residues: CAISESASGVETQYF. In nucleotides, the CDR3 is TGTGCCATCAGTGAGTCGGCTAGCGGTGTGGAGACCCAGTACTTC.

This sequence joins TRBV5-1 and TRBJ2-7, with D possibly matching TRBD1 (6 bases). Germline values: CDR1 SGHRS, CDR2 YFSETQ. Trimming pared 3 bases from V and 3 bases from J, leaving 16 bases between. The CDR3 consists of 15 residues. This chain's CDR3 is CASSWADRPGYEQYF. CDR3 DNA: TGCGCCAGCAGCTGGGCGGACAGACCTGGCTACGAGCAGTACTTC. The full variable domain, completed using reference TRBV5-1 and TRBJ2-7, is KAGVTQTPRYLIKTRGQQVTLSCSPISGHRSVSWYQQTPGQGLQFLFEYFSETQRNKGNFPGRFSGRQFSNSRSEMNVSTLELGDSALYLCASSWADRPGYEQYFGPGTRLTVT.